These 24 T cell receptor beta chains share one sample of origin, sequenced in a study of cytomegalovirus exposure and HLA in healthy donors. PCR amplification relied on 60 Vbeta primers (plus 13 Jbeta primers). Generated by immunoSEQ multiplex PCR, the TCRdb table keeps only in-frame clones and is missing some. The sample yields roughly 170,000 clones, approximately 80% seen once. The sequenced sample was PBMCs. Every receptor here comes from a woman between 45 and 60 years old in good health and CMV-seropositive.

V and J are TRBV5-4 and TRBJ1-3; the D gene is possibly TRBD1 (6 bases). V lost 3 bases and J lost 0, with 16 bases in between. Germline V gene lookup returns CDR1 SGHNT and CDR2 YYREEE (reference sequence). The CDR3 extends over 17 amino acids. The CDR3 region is CASSSGGGTYSGNTIYF. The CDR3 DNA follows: TGTGCCAGCAGCTCGGGGGGCGGTACCTACTCTGGAAACACCATATATTTT.

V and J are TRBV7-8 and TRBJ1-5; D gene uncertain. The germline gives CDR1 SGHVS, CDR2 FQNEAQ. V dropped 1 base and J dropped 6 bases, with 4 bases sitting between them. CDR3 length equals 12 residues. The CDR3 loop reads CASSLGGQPQHF. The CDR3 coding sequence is TGTGCCAGCAGCTTAGGCGGTCAGCCCCAGCATTTT.

CDR3 DNA: TGTGCCAGCAGTGAAACTAGCGGGGGGGCCTACGAGCAGTACTTC. This encodes CASSETSGGAYEQYF. The rearrangement links TRBV2 to TRBJ2-7, with 13 positions matching TRBD2. V lost 2 bases, J lost 2 bases, and 0 bases stayed unmatched. Germline CDR1 is SNHLY and CDR2 is FYNNEI. The CDR3 sequence is 15 residues long.

The CDR3 DNA follows: TGTGCCATCAGTGTTTCCCCAACGGGGGGGAATTACGAGCAGTACTTC. Amino acids: CAISVSPTGGNYEQYF. This chain uses TRBV10-3 with TRBJ2-7, with 8 nucleotides matching TRBD2. J was trimmed by 4 bases and V by 4 bases; bases with no gene match: 12. This CDR3 has 16 residues. CDR1 and CDR2 (germline): ENHRY, SYGVKD.

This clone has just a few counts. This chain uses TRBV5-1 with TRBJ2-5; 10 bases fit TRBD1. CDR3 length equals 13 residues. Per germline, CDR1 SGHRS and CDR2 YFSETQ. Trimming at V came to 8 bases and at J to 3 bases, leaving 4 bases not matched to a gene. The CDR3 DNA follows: TGCGCCAGTACCGGGACAGGGGAAGAGACCCAGTACTTC. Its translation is CASTGTGEETQYF.

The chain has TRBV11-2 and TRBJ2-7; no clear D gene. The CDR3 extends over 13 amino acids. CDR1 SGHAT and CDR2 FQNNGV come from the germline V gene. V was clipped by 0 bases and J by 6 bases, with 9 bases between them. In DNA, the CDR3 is TGTGCCAGCAGCTTAGAGATTTTCGGCGAGCAGTACTTC. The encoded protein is CASSLEIFGEQYF. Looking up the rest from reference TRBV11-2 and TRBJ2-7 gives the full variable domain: EAGVAQSPRYKIIEKRQSVAFWCNPISGHATLYWYQQILGQGPKLLIQFQNNGVVDDSQLPKDRFSAERLKGVDSTLKIQPAKLEDSAVYLCASSLEIFGEQYFGPGTRLTVT.

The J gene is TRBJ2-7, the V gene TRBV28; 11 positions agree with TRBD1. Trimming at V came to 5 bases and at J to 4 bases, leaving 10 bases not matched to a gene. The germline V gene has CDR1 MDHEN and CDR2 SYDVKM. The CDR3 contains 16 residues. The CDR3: CASSHPQGTGGYEQYF. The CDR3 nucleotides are TGTGCCAGCAGTCACCCGCAAGGGACAGGGGGTTACGAGCAGTACTTC.

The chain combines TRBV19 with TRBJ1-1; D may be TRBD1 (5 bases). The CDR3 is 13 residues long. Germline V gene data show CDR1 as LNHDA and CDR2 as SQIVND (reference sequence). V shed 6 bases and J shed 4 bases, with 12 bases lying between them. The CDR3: CASSAGGGTEAFF. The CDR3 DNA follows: TGTGCCAGTAGCGCGGGGGGGGGCACTGAAGCTTTCTTT. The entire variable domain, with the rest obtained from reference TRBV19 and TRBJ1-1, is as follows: DGGITQSPKYLFRKEGQNVTLSCEQNLNHDAMYWYRQDPGQGLRLIYYSQIVNDFQKGDIAEGYSVSREKKESFPLTVTSAQKNPTAFYLCASSAGGGTEAFFGQGTRLTVV.

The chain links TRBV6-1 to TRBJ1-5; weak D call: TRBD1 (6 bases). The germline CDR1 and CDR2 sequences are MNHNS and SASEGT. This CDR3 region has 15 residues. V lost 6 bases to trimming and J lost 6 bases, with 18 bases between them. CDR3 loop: CASRMQQGMGQPQHF. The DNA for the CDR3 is TGTGCCAGCAGGATGCAACAGGGAATGGGTCAGCCCCAGCATTTT.

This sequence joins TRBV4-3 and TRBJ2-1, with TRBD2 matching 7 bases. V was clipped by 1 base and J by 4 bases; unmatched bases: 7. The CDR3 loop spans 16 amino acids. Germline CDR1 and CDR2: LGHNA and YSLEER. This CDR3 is CASSQGSGPQYNEQFF. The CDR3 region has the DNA TGCGCCAGCAGCCAAGGTAGCGGGCCCCAATACAATGAGCAGTTCTTC.

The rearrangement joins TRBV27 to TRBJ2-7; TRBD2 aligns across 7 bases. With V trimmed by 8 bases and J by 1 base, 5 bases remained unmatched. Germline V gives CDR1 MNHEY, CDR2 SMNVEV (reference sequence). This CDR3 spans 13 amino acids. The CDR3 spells CASGGLGSYEQYF. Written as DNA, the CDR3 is TGTGCCAGCGGAGGACTAGGGTCCTACGAGCAGTACTTC.

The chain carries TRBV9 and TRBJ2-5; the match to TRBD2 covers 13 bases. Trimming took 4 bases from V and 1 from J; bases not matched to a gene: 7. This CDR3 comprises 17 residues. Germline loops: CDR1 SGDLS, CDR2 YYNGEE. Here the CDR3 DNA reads TGTGCCAGCAGCCTGGGGGGGACTAGCGGGGTCCAAGAGACCCAGTACTTC. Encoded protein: CASSLGGTSGVQETQYF.

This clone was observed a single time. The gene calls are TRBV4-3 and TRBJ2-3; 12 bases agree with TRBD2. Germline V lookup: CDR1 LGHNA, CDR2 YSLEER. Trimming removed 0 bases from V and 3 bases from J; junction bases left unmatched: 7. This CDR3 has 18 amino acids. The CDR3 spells CASSQEPLAGGETDTQYF. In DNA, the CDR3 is TGCGCCAGCAGCCAAGAACCGCTAGCGGGAGGGGAAACAGATACGCAGTATTTT.

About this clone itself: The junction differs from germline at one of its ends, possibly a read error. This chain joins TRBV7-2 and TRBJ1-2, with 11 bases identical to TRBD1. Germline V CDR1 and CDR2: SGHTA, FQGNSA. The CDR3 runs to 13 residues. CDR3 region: CASSSGQGVSMSF. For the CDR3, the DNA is TGTGCCAGCAGCTCGGGACAGGGGGTCTCCATGTCCTTC.

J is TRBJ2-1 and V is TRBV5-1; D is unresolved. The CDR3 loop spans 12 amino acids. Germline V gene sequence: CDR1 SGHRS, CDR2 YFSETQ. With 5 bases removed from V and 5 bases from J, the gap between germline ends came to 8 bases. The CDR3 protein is CASRLINNEQFF. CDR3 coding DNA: TGCGCCAGCAGACTTATAAACAATGAGCAGTTCTTC.

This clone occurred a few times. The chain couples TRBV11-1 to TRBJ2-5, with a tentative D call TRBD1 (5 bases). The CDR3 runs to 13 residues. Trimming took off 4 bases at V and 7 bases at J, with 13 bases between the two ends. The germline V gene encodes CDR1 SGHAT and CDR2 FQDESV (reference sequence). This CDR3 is CASSSEQGLTQYF. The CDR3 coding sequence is TGTGCCAGCAGCTCTGAGCAGGGTTTGACCCAGTACTTC. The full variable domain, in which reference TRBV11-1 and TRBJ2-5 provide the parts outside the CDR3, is EAEVAQSPRYKITEKSQAVAFWCDPISGHATLYWYRQILGQGPELLVQFQDESVVDDSQLPKDRFSAERLKGVDSTLKIQPAELGDSAMYLCASSSEQGLTQYFGPGTRLLVL.

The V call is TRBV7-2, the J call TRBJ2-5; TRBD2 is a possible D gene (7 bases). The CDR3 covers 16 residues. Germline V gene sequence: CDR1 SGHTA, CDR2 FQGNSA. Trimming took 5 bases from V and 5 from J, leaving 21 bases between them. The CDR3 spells CASSLRGAGVLETQYF. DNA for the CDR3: TGTGCCAGCAGCCTCCGGGGGGCGGGAGTATTGGAGACCCAGTACTTC.

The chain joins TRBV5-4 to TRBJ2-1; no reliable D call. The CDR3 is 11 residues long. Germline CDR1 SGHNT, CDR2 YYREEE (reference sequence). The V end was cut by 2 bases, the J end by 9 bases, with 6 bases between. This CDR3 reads CASSFGTEQFF. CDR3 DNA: TGTGCCAGCAGCTTCGGTACTGAGCAGTTCTTC.

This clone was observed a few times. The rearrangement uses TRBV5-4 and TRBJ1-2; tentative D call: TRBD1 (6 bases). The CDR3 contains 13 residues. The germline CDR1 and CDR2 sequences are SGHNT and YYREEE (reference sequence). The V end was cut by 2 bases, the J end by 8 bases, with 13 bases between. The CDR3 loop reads CASSFRGAEGYTF. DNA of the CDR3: TGTGCCAGCAGCTTTCGGGGGGCTGAAGGCTACACCTTC.

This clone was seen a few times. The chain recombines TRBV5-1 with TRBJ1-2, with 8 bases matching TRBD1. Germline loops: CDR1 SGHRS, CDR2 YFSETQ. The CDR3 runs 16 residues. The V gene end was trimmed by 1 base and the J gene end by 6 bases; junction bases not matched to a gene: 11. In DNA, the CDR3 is TGCGCCAGCAGCTTGCCCCTATCAGGGGGCTCGGATGGCTACACCTTC. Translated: CASSLPLSGGSDGYTF.

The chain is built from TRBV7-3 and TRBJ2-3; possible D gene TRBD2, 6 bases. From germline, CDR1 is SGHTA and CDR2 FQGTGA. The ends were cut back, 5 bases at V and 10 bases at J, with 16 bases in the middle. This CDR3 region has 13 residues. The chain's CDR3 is CASSTSAGLAQYF. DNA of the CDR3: TGTGCCAGCAGCACCTCTGCGGGACTCGCGCAGTATTTT.

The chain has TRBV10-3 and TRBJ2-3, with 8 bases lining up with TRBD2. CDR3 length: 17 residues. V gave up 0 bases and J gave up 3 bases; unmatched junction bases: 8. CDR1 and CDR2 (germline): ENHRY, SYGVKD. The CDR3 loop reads CAISESYGRAGTDTQYF. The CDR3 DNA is TGTGCCATCAGTGAGTCGTACGGGAGGGCCGGAACAGATACGCAGTATTTT.

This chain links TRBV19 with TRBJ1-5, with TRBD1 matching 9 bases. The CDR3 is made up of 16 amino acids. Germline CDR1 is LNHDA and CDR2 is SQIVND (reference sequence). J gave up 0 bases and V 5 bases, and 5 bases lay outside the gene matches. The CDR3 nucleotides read TGTGCCAGTAGTCCCACAGGGGGCTCTAGCAATCAGCCCCAGCATTTT. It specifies CASSPTGGSSNQPQHF.

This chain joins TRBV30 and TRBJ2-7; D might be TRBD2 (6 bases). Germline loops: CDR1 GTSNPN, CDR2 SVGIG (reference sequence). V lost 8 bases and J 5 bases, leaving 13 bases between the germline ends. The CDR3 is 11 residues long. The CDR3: CARGYVHEQYF. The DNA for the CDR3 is TGTGCCCGGGGGTACGTCCACGAGCAGTACTTC.